The 10 T cell receptor beta chains below come from one sample, sequenced in a study of T cell responses to AZD1222 COVID-19 vaccine. Clones were sequenced by immunoSEQ multiplex PCR, and TCRdb holds only the in-frame ones, with some missing. The sample has around 110,000 clones, less than 90% seen once. The specimen was peripheral blood, collected on day 0 of AZD1222 vaccination. These receptors came from an adult in good health.

The V gene is TRBV19, the J gene TRBJ1-1; the D gene is possibly TRBD1 (5 bases). The CDR3 spans 13 residues. V lost 4 bases and J 4 bases, leaving 10 bases between the germline ends. The germline V gene has CDR1 LNHDA and CDR2 SQIVND (reference sequence). The CDR3 nucleotides are TGTGCCAGTAGTACCCGTGGGACCACTGAAGCTTTCTTT. Protein sequence: CASSTRGTTEAFF.

The CDR3 loop reads CASSQIYEGLDGYTF. DNA for the CDR3: TGCGCCAGCAGCCAAATATATGAGGGTTTGGATGGCTACACCTTC. The genes are TRBV4-1 and TRBJ1-2; D gene uncertain. The germline CDR1 and CDR2 sequences are MGHRA and YSYEKL. CDR3 length: 15 residues. Trimming stripped 2 bases from V and 6 bases from J, with 16 bases between.

V gene TRBV30 combines with J gene TRBJ1-6; D gene unclear. This CDR3 region has 15 residues. The V gene lost 1 base and the J gene lost 8 bases, with 15 bases spanning the gap. In germline, CDR1 is GTSNPN, CDR2 SVGIG (reference sequence). This CDR3 is CAWSATRFGYSPLHF. The DNA of the CDR3 is TGTGCCTGGAGTGCAACTCGGTTCGGTTATTCACCCCTCCACTTT.

The chain carries TRBV28 and TRBJ2-7; D tentatively fits TRBD1 or TRBD2 (6 bases each). In germline, CDR1 is MDHEN, CDR2 SYDVKM. The V and J ends lost 3 bases and 3 bases respectively, with 24 bases between them. The CDR3 has 18 residues. The CDR3 protein is CASSFSPYREARSYEQYF. CDR3 bases: TGTGCCAGCAGTTTCTCCCCCTACAGGGAGGCTAGGAGCTACGAGCAGTACTTC.

The V call is TRBV3-1 (or the pseudogene TRBV3-2), the J call TRBJ2-7; TRBD2 matches 8 bases. CDR1 and CDR2 (germline): LGHDT, YNNKEL (reference sequence). J gave up 6 bases and V 5 bases, and 15 bases lay outside the gene matches. This CDR3 contains 16 residues. The CDR3 region is CASSSTSGRRVGEQYF. CDR3 sequence (DNA): TGTGCCAGCAGCTCCACTAGCGGTCGCAGAGTTGGCGAGCAGTACTTC.

The chain links TRBV24-1 to TRBJ1-1; 9 bases match TRBD1. Germline V lookup: CDR1 KGHDR, CDR2 SFDVKD. The CDR3 length is 15 residues. With V trimmed by 3 bases and J by 3 bases, 4 bases remained unmatched. CDR3 nucleotide sequence: TGTGCCACCAGTGATACGACAGGGGGTGACACTGAAGCTTTCTTT. The encoded protein is CATSDTTGGDTEAFF.

V and J are TRBV12-3 or TRBV12-4 and TRBJ2-5; D unresolved. The CDR3 runs 13 residues. Trimming pared 4 bases from V and 3 bases from J, leaving 9 bases between. CDR3 sequence reads: CASSSQDEETQYF. The CDR3 DNA reads as TGTGCCAGCAGTTCTCAGGATGAAGAGACCCAGTACTTC.

This sequence joins TRBV6-5 and TRBJ2-5, with D perhaps TRBD1 (6 bases). The CDR3 totals 13 residues. CDR1 and CDR2 from the germline V gene are MNHEY and SVGAGI. The V end was cut by 7 bases, the J end by 1 base, with 10 bases between. CDR3 in DNA: TGTGCCAGCAACCCAGGGGCCCAAGAGACCCAGTACTTC. It specifies CASNPGAQETQYF.

This chain links TRBV18 with TRBJ2-5; 10 bases agree with TRBD2. The CDR3 is made up of 15 amino acids. V shed 3 bases, J shed 12 bases, and the junction held 13 bases outside the gene matches. Per the germline V gene, CDR1 is KGHSH and CDR2 is LQKENI. In DNA form, the CDR3 reads TGTGCCAGCTCACCGAGAGTTGGTTTAGCGGGAGGAAAGTACTTC. This sequence encodes CASSPRVGLAGGKYF.

The chain combines TRBV2 with TRBJ2-7, with D unresolved. The CDR3 totals 14 residues. Trimming pared 4 bases from V and 4 bases from J, leaving 14 bases between. Germline CDR1 reads SNHLY; CDR2 reads FYNNEI. CDR3 nucleotide sequence: TGTGCCAGCAGTGCCGAGGCGGCTCCATACGAGCAGTACTTC. As protein: CASSAEAAPYEQYF.